This T cell receptor beta chain came from a study of blood T cell repertoires in COVID-19. Study details: Sources were T cells, B-cell-depleted T cells, or PBMCs; the material itself was cDNA or gDNA.

V shed 1 base and J shed 8 bases, with 9 bases lying between them. The CDR3 contains 13 residues. Germline V lookup: CDR1 SEHNR, CDR2 FQNEAQ (reference sequence). In the authors' workflow: The authors estimated nucleated cell counts from reference gene primer amplification. Repertoires were generated with immunoSEQ multiplex PCR, while TCRdb's copy carries only in-frame clones and drops some. Clone size and the V and J calls come from that table; the DNA yielded D and trimming. The repertoire holds about 140,000 clones, approximately 86% seen once, with around 1.9% in the top ten. The V call is TRBV7-9, the J call TRBJ2-1; the D is unclear. The sequence derives from a man in his 70s with acute or convalescent COVID-19. The sample consisted of peripheral blood. CDR3 sequence (DNA): TGTGCCAGCAGCTTAGTGCCAGGCCATGAGCAGTTCTTC. This codes for CASSLVPGHEQFF.